These 17 T cell receptor beta chains share one sample of origin, sequenced in a study of control samples from healthy donors and cancer patients (dated by TCRdb to 2019 to 2021). The library was obtained by the immunoSEQ multiplex PCR assay. TCRdb mirrors the immuneACCESS table, restricted to in-frame sequences. Some clones are absent from its copies; in checked studies, under half trace to an unresolved V gene, and the reason for the others is unknown. This sample gives under 200,000 clones in total; about nine tenths of them show up just once. Clones ranked in the top ten supply around 1.5% of the sample. Material for sequencing was blood. The receptors here all came from a woman younger than 45 in good health.

The chain links TRBV6-1 to TRBJ2-1; TRBD2 matches at 8 bases. Germline V CDR1 and CDR2: MNHNS, SASEGT. The CDR3 is 15 amino acids. After removal of 0 bases from V and 8 bases from J, the junction contained 6 bases not matched to a gene. The CDR3 sequence is CASSEALAGRDEQFF. The CDR3 DNA sequence: TGTGCCAGCAGTGAAGCCCTAGCGGGTAGGGATGAGCAGTTCTTC.

J is TRBJ1-3 and V is TRBV5-6; TRBD1 agrees at 9 bases. V trimming: 4 bases; J trimming: 4 bases; junction bases outside the gene matches: 9. The CDR3 contains 16 residues. The germline V gene encodes CDR1 SGHDT and CDR2 YYEEEE. The CDR3 protein is CASSENNRGLGNTIYF. The DNA for the CDR3 is TGTGCCAGCAGCGAAAATAACAGGGGGCTCGGAAACACCATATATTTT. Supplemented by reference TRBV5-6 and TRBJ1-3, the full variable domain reads DAGVTQSPTHLIKTRGQQVTLRCSPKSGHDTVSWYQQALGQGPQFIFQYYEEEERQRGNFPDRFSGHQFPNYSSELNVNALLLGDSALYLCASSENNRGLGNTIYFGEGSWLTVV.

The CDR3 sequence is CASSRGRPEKLFF. For the CDR3, the DNA is TGTGCCAGCAGCAGGGGGCGCCCTGAAAAACTGTTTTTT. The J gene is TRBJ1-4, the V gene TRBV6-5; TRBD1 matches 8 bases. Trimming removed 6 bases from V and 7 bases from J; junction bases left unmatched: 4. Germline lookup yields CDR1 MNHEY and CDR2 SVGAGI. This CDR3 spans 13 amino acids.

As DNA, the CDR3 is TGTGCCAGCAGCGTAGGTGGGGGGACTGAGACCCAGTACTTC. Encoded protein: CASSVGGGTETQYF. The chain combines TRBV9 with TRBJ2-5; D perhaps matches TRBD2 (6 bases). Germline V gives CDR1 SGDLS, CDR2 YYNGEE. V gave up 0 bases and J gave up 5 bases, with 11 bases separating them. The CDR3 runs 14 residues.

This clone was recorded once. This rearrangement joins TRBV4-3 to TRBJ2-6; D not certain. The CDR3 sequence is 16 residues long. Germline assignment: CDR1 LGHNA and CDR2 YSLEER. Trimming took 0 bases from V and 2 from J, leaving 8 bases between them. The CDR3 DNA reads as TGCGCCAGCAGCCAAGAAGGTGCCCCTGGGGCCAACGTCCTGACTTTC. Translating it yields CASSQEGAPGANVLTF.

The rearrangement uses TRBV4-3 and TRBJ2-4; D perhaps matches TRBD2 (5 bases). CDR1 and CDR2 from the germline V gene are LGHNA and YSLEER. V lost 0 bases and J lost 0, with 9 bases in between. This CDR3 has 16 residues. The CDR3 coding sequence is TGCGCCAGCAGCCAAGATCCGGGAAAAGCCAAAAACATTCAGTACTTC. Translation: CASSQDPGKAKNIQYF.

The genes are TRBV5-1 and TRBJ1-5; a weak D match, TRBD1 (5 bases). Germline V lookup: CDR1 SGHRS, CDR2 YFSETQ. V lost 0 bases to trimming and J lost 0 bases, with 13 bases between them. The CDR3 contains 17 residues. The CDR3 sequence is CASSLGAGPYSNQPQHF. The CDR3 DNA is TGCGCCAGCAGCTTGGGTGCAGGGCCATATAGCAATCAGCCCCAGCATTTT.

This clone came up once. The genes are TRBV28 and TRBJ1-6, with 9 bases that match TRBD1. With V trimmed by 2 bases and J by 9 bases, 5 bases remained unmatched. In germline, CDR1 is MDHEN, CDR2 SYDVKM. The CDR3 extends over 15 amino acids. The chain's CDR3 is CASSLPGQGSSPLHF. The CDR3 coding sequence is TGTGCCAGCAGTTTACCCGGACAGGGGTCTTCACCCCTCCACTTT. Together with reference TRBV28 and TRBJ1-6, the CDR3 gives the full variable domain: DVKVTQSSRYLVKRTGEKVFLECVQDMDHENMFWYRQDPGLGLRLIYFSYDVKMKEKGDIPEGYSVSREKKERFSLILESASTNQTSMYLCASSLPGQGSSPLHFGNGTRLTVT.

The J gene is TRBJ1-5, the V gene TRBV5-1, with D uncertain. Germline CDR1 is SGHRS and CDR2 is YFSETQ. The V and J ends lost 0 bases and 6 bases respectively, with 7 bases between them. The CDR3 consists of 13 residues. CDR3 amino acids: CASSLGTFQPQHF. The CDR3 bases are TGCGCCAGCAGCTTGGGGACCTTTCAGCCCCAGCATTTT.

The rearrangement joins TRBV19 to TRBJ2-7; D assignment may be TRBD1 or TRBD2 (5 bases each). The CDR3 sequence is 13 residues long. Germline CDR1 LNHDA, CDR2 SQIVND (reference sequence). Trimming cost V 3 bases and J 3 bases, with 9 bases left between them. CDR3 sequence (DNA): TGTGCCAGTAGTATTGGGACGGACTACGAGCAGTACTTC. Protein sequence: CASSIGTDYEQYF. The full variable domain, in which reference TRBV19 and TRBJ2-7 provide the parts outside the CDR3, is DGGITQSPKYLFRKEGQNVTLSCEQNLNHDAMYWYRQDPGQGLRLIYYSQIVNDFQKGDIAEGYSVSREKKESFPLTVTSAQKNPTAFYLCASSIGTDYEQYFGPGTRLTVT.

This clone is a singleton in its sample. The chain recombines TRBV27 with TRBJ2-3; 7 nucleotides align to TRBD2. This CDR3 spans 16 amino acids. V lost 0 bases and J lost 1; bases outside the gene matches: 4. Germline-derived CDR1 and CDR2 are MNHEY and SMNVEV (reference sequence). CDR3 DNA sequence: TGTGCCAGCAGTTTATCAAAAACTAGCGGCACAGATACGCAGTATTTT. Amino acids: CASSLSKTSGTDTQYF.

This clone was seen only a few times. The CDR3 nucleotides are TGTGCCAGCAGTGAAACAGGGGGCTATGGCTACACCTTC. Translating gives CASSETGGYGYTF. This sequence joins TRBV2 and TRBJ1-2; 8 positions match TRBD1. Per germline, CDR1 SNHLY and CDR2 FYNNEI. This CDR3 comprises 13 residues. V trimming: 2 bases; J trimming: 4 bases; junction bases outside the gene matches: 0. The full variable domain, completed using reference TRBV2 and TRBJ1-2, is EPEVTQTPSHQVTQMGQEVILRCVPISNHLYFYWYRQILGQKVEFLVSFYNNEISEKSEIFDDQFSVERPDGSNFTLKIRSTKLEDSAMYFCASSETGGYGYTFGSGTRLTVV.

Concerning this clone itself: The germline gene is not matched at one end of the junction; a read error may be the cause. The chain is built from TRBV24-1 and TRBJ2-1; the match to TRBD2 covers 13 bases. CDR1 is KGHDR and CDR2 is SFDVKD in the germline V gene. This CDR3 has 16 residues. Written as DNA, the CDR3 is TGTGCCGCCAGTGAAGGGACTAGCGGGAACTACAATGAGCAGTTCTTC. Translated: CAASEGTSGNYNEQFF.

The rearrangement joins TRBV6-6 to TRBJ2-5; no definite D call. The V gene lost 3 bases and the J gene lost 0 bases, with 8 bases spanning the gap. The CDR3 is made up of 14 amino acids. Germline CDR1 and CDR2: MNHNY and SVGAGI (reference sequence). CDR3 sequence reads: CASSYTAYQETQYF. Written as DNA, the CDR3 is TGTGCCAGCAGTTATACGGCCTACCAAGAGACCCAGTACTTC.

J is TRBJ1-4 and V is TRBV28, with D possibly TRBD1 on 6 matching bases. Trimming left V 3 bases short and J 5 bases short, with 19 bases between. Germline V CDR1 and CDR2: MDHEN, SYDVKM. The CDR3 runs to 17 residues. As DNA, the CDR3 is TGTGCCAGCAGTTTTGGTGGGGGGGGCCCGGAAAATGAAAAACTGTTTTTT. Protein: CASSFGGGGPENEKLFF.

The chain links TRBV5-1 to TRBJ2-1, with TRBD1 matching 12 bases. This CDR3 spans 17 amino acids. J lost 1 base, V lost 4 bases, and 6 bases had no gene match. The germline V gene has CDR1 SGHRS and CDR2 YFSETQ. CDR3 sequence reads: CASSQGTGGESYNEQFF. The DNA for the CDR3 is TGCGCCAGCAGCCAAGGGACAGGGGGCGAGTCCTACAATGAGCAGTTCTTC. Full variable domain (outside the CDR3, taken from reference TRBV5-1 and TRBJ2-1): KAGVTQTPRYLIKTRGQQVTLSCSPISGHRSVSWYQQTPGQGLQFLFEYFSETQRNKGNFPGRFSGRQFSNSRSEMNVSTLELGDSALYLCASSQGTGGESYNEQFFGPGTRLTVL.

The chain carries TRBV18 and TRBJ2-7; 9 nucleotides align to TRBD2. The V gene end was trimmed by 3 bases and the J gene end by 5 bases; junction bases not matched to a gene: 5. Germline lookup yields CDR1 KGHSH and CDR2 LQKENI. The CDR3 has 14 amino acids. CDR3 sequence: CASSPGLATDEQYF. CDR3 sequence (DNA): TGTGCCAGCTCACCGGGACTAGCTACCGACGAGCAGTACTTC.